Given below is one TCR beta chain in context. Its antigen is not identified. TCRdb analysed the 5' RACE reads with MiXCR anew, one entry per CDR3 protein. The sample consists of approximately 340,000 distinct CDR3 sequences, approximately 13% of them appearing once. V gave up 0 bases and J gave up 7 bases, with 7 bases separating them. Germline CDR1 and CDR2: MGHRA and YSYEKL. The CDR3 has 13 residues. These data originate in a study of T-cell memory formation after mild COVID-19. Points from the study as a whole: Second-wave clones reaching peak frequency on day 37 lacked confirmed SARS-CoV-2 specificity.

The chain links TRBV4-1 to TRBJ2-1; D may be TRBD2 (6 bases). Sequencing was done on a sample of PBMCs or a T cell subset sorted from them (not recorded which). The TCR was taken from a man in his late teens or twenties who had mild COVID-19 (a few samples of this study predate the infection). Cell type and time point are not known. CDR3 in DNA: TGCGCCAGCAGCCAAGATCGGGAGAATGAGCAGTTCTTC. This codes for CASSQDRENEQFF.